This T cell receptor (beta chain) was recorded in a study of T cell changes during pregnancy in multiple sclerosis (dated by TCRdb to between 2019 and 2020). At the level of the whole study: In women with multiple sclerosis, the researchers looked at how the T cell repertoire shifted as pregnancy progressed.

The method was the immunoSEQ multiplex PCR assay. In its TCRdb copy, this immuneACCESS table keeps in-frame sequences only and misses some clones. Where compared with another copy, unresolved V genes explain less than half of these, and the others have no known cause. The sample profile shows 40,000 to 60,000 clones; roughly 92% of them were found once. The ten largest clones take up more than 0.3% of the sample. As for this clone: There is no known antigen for this receptor. The sample holds no much larger clone one base away, and base qualities are not on file.

The CDR3 covers 14 residues, taking in both the cysteine and the phenylalanine. Just the 42-base CDR3 DNA is kept, in frame starting at base 1. CDR1 and CDR2 are drawn from the germline V gene (reference sequence): SGHNT, YYREEE. V is shortened by 2 bases, J by 6 bases, and the region joining them spans 14 bases. The chain uses TRBV5-4 and TRBJ1-2, and the D gene may be TRBD1, 6 bases matching. The sequence came from a female donor with multiple sclerosis, enrolled in a pregnancy study. Sequencing was performed on CD4+ T cells from peripheral blood mononuclear cells, taken before pregnancy. Here the CDR3 is given as CASSLKQGLDGYTF. The nucleotides read TGTGCCAGCAGCTTAAAACAGGGATTGGATGGCTACACCTTC.